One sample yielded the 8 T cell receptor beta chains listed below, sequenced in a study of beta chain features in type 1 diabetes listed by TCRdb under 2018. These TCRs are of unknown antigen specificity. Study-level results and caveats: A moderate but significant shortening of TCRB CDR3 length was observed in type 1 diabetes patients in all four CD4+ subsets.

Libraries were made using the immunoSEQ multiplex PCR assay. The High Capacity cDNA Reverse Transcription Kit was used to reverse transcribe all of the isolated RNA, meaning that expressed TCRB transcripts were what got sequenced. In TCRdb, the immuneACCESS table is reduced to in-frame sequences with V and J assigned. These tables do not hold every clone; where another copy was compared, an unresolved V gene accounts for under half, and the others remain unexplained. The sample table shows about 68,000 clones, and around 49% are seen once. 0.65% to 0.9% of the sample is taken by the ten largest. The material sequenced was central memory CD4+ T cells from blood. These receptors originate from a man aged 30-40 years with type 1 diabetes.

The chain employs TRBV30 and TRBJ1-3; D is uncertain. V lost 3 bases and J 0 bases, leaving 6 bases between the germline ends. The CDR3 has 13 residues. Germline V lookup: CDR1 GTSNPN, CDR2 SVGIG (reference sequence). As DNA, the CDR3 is TGTGCCTGGAGCTTCAGCTCTGGAAACACCATATATTTT. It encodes CAWSFSSGNTIYF.

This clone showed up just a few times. The DNA of the CDR3 is TGTGCCAGCAGCAGTACTTCAGGGGAGCAGTACTTC. Translated: CASSSTSGEQYF. This rearrangement joins TRBV6-5 to TRBJ2-7, with a possible D match to TRBD1 (5 bases). The V and J ends lost 6 bases and 7 bases respectively, with 13 bases between them. Germline lookup yields CDR1 MNHEY and CDR2 SVGAGI. The CDR3 sequence is 12 residues long.

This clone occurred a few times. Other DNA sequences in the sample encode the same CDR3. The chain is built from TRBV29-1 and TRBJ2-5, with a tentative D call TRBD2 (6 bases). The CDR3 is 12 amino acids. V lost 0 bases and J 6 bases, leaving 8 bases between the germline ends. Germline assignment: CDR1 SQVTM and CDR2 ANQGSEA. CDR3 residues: CSVEEGGKTQYF. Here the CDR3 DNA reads TGCAGCGTTGAAGAGGGCGGGAAGACCCAGTACTTC.

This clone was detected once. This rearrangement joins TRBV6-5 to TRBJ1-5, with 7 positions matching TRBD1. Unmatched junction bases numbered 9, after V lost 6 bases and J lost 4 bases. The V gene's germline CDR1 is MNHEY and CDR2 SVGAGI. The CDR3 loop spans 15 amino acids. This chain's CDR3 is CASSTSGTANQPQHF. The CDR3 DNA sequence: TGTGCCAGCAGCACCTCGGGGACAGCTAATCAGCCCCAGCATTTT.

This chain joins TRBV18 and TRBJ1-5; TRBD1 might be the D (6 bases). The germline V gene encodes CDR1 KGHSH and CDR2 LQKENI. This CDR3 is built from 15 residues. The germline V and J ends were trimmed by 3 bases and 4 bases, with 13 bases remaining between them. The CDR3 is CASSPGQPYNQPQHF. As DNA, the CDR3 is TGTGCCAGCTCACCCGGACAGCCTTATAATCAGCCCCAGCATTTT.

The DNA for the CDR3 is TGTGCCAGCTCGGGACTAGCGGGCACCGGGGAGCTGTTTTTT. Protein: CASSGLAGTGELFF. The chain uses TRBV11-3 and TRBJ2-2; TRBD2 matches 12 bases. The CDR3 spans 14 residues. CDR1 and CDR2 (germline): SGHNT, YENEEA. The J segment lost 4 bases and the V segment lost 8 bases, leaving 2 bases of the junction unmatched.

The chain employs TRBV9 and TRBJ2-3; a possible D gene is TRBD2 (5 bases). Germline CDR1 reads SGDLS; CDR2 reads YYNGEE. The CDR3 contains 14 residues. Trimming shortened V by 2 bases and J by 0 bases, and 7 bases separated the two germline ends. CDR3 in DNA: TGTGCCAGCAGCGTGTCTAGCAGCACAGATACGCAGTATTTT. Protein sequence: CASSVSSSTDTQYF.

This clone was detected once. CDR3 amino acids: CASRSTSGAYEQYF. In nucleotides, the CDR3 is TGTGCCAGCAGGTCCACTAGCGGCGCCTACGAGCAGTACTTC. V is TRBV5-6 and J is TRBJ2-7, with 8 nucleotides matching TRBD2. CDR1 and CDR2 (germline): SGHDT, YYEEEE. The trim removed 5 bases at V and 2 bases at J, leaving 6 bases unmatched. The CDR3 contains 14 residues.